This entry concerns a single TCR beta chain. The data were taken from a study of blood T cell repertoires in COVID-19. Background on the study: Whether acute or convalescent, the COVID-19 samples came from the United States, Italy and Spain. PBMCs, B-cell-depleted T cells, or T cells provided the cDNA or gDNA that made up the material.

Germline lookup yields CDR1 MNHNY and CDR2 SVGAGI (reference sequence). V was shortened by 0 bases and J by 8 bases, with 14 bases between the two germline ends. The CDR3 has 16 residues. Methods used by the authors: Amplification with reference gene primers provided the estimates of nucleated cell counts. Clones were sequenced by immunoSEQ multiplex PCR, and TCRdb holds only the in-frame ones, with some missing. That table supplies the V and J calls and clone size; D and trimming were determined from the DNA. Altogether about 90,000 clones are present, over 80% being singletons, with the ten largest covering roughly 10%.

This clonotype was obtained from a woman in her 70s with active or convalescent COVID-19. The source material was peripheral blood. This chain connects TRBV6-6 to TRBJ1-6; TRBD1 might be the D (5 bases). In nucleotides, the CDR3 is TGTGCCAGCAGTTACTCCGGGGGACCTTTATATTCACCCCTCCACTTT. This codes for CASSYSGGPLYSPLHF.